The 8 T cell receptor beta chains below all came from one sample that was sequenced in a study of patients and donors after allogeneic stem cell transplantation. TCRdb used MiXCR to reprocess the RT-PCR reads, holding one entry per CDR3 protein. The sample holds 190,000 or so distinct CDR3 sequences; about 38% are singletons and the top ten take 11%. Input material: blood, either unsorted or a sorted T cell fraction (not recorded which). The receptors shown here come from a human donor who was either an allogeneic HSCT recipient or a stem cell or donor lymphocyte infusion donor (not recorded which). It is not recorded whose cells these are; they may come from a transplant donor.

This clonotype was found a few times. The chain carries TRBV27 and TRBJ1-1, with 8 positions matching TRBD1. The V and J ends lost 10 bases and 0 bases, in that order; junction bases with no gene match: 7. Germline lookup yields CDR1 MNHEY and CDR2 SMNVEV (reference sequence). The CDR3 extends over 14 amino acids. The CDR3 reads CATDRGGMNTEAFF. The CDR3 DNA follows: TGTGCCACCGACAGGGGTGGAATGAACACTGAAGCTTTCTTT.

This clonotype has only a few counts. The chain links TRBV5-5 to TRBJ1-5; TRBD1 aligns across 11 bases. V was clipped by 3 bases and J by 6 bases; unmatched bases: 2. CDR3 length equals 14 residues. From germline, CDR1 is SGHKS and CDR2 YYEKEE (reference sequence). Here the CDR3 reads CASSSGTGGQPQHF. CDR3 sequence (DNA): TGTGCCAGCAGCTCCGGGACAGGGGGTCAGCCCCAGCATTTT.

The rearrangement uses TRBV6-6 and TRBJ1-6, with D unresolved. Per the germline V gene, CDR1 is MNHNY and CDR2 is SVGAGI (reference sequence). V was clipped by 0 bases and J by 8 bases, with 8 bases between them. This CDR3 spans 14 amino acids. The CDR3 loop reads CASSYSGGDSPLHF. The DNA of the CDR3 is TGTGCCAGCAGTTACTCGGGTGGCGATTCACCCCTCCACTTT.

The table lists this clonotype with a few counts. The chain has TRBV5-1 and TRBJ1-1, with 8 bases fitting TRBD1. Germline CDR1 is SGHRS and CDR2 is YFSETQ. The CDR3 contains 14 residues. J was trimmed by 5 bases and V by 4 bases; bases with no gene match: 7. CDR3 coding DNA: TGCGCCAGCAGCGCCACAGGGGGGAGGACTGAAGCTTTCTTT. It encodes CASSATGGRTEAFF. Drawing the rest from reference TRBV5-1 and TRBJ1-1, the complete variable domain is KAGVTQTPRYLIKTRGQQVTLSCSPISGHRSVSWYQQTPGQGLQFLFEYFSETQRNKGNFPGRFSGRQFSNSRSEMNVSTLELGDSALYLCASSATGGRTEAFFGQGTRLTVV.

The V gene is TRBV29-1, the J gene TRBJ1-5; tentative D call: TRBD1 (5 bases). This CDR3 spans 13 amino acids. V lost 4 bases and J 1 base, leaving 8 bases between the germline ends. Germline CDR1 and CDR2: SQVTM and ANQGSEA. CDR3 loop: CSVAKGSNQPQHF. The CDR3 coding sequence is TGCAGCGTTGCTAAGGGGAGCAATCAGCCCCAGCATTTT.

The chain carries TRBV5-5 and TRBJ2-7, with 7 bases lining up with TRBD2. Looked up from germline, CDR1 is SGHKS and CDR2 is YYEKEE (reference sequence). The CDR3 totals 17 residues. V shed 3 bases, J shed 0 bases, and the junction held 12 bases outside the gene matches. CDR3 coding DNA: TGTGCCAGCAGCTCTGGCTGGGCGGGGGAAAGCTCCTACGAGCAGTACTTC. As protein: CASSSGWAGESSYEQYF.

This chain connects TRBV28 to TRBJ1-5, with D possibly matching TRBD1 (5 bases). The CDR3 extends over 13 amino acids. In germline, CDR1 is MDHEN, CDR2 SYDVKM. Trimming pared 7 bases from V and 5 bases from J, leaving 12 bases between. In DNA, the CDR3 is TGTGCCAGCACCTTAGAGACAGATCAGCCCCAGCATTTT. It yields the protein CASTLETDQPQHF.

The chain has TRBV4-2 and TRBJ2-7; D uncertain. This CDR3 has 14 amino acids. Per germline, CDR1 LGHNA and CDR2 YNFKEQ. V lost 0 bases to trimming and J lost 0 bases, with 6 bases between them. The CDR3 DNA is TGTGCCAGCAGCCAAGACAGTTCCTCCTACGAGCAGTACTTC. This translates into CASSQDSSSYEQYF.